Listed below are T cell receptor beta chains from one sample, sequenced in a study of T cells after yellow fever vaccination. TCRdb fed the 5' RACE reads into MiXCR, producing one record per CDR3 protein. This table has 250,000 to 350,000 distinct CDR3 sequences, around 4.3% appearing once. The sample was PBMCs, taken 15 days after the yellow fever booster vaccination. These receptors were taken from a man aged 18 to 35 who received the YFV17D yellow fever vaccine. CDR3s include the opening cysteine and the closing phenylalanine or tryptophan. Some rows mark clone size as missing; the rest say once, few, many or name a class of expanded clone.

CDR3 | size | J | V
CATSDLWSDYGYTF | many | TRBJ1-2 | TRBV24-1
CASSSGTSGSFGTDTQYF | few | TRBJ2-3 | TRBV7-2
CASSTPHF | NA | TRBJ1-5 | TRBV6-5
CAIGRADTEAFF | many | TRBJ1-1 | TRBV10-3
CASSKAILDTEAFF | many | TRBJ1-1 | TRBV19
CAISESGGSPLHF | many | TRBJ1-6 | TRBV10-3
CASRLRGNTEAFF | NA | TRBJ1-1 | TRBV5-1
CASSDYTEAFF | few | TRBJ1-1 | TRBV5-6
CATSDLGRPNEQFF | NA | TRBJ2-1 | TRBV24-1
CASSPTPSDRATYGYTF | NA | TRBJ1-2 | TRBV5-1
CASSLRQNPGELFF | many | TRBJ2-2 | TRBV5-6
CASSSFLDLYGYTF | NA | TRBJ1-2 | TRBV6-2/TRBV6-3
CASHTGTRWGQPQHF | few | TRBJ1-5 | TRBV10-1
CASTPNTGELFF | many | TRBJ2-2 | TRBV12-3/TRBV12-4
CASSPDPFLMQYF | many | TRBJ2-3 | TRBV12-3/TRBV12-4
CASSLDVVNGELFF | many | TRBJ2-2 | TRBV7-3
CASDPYRGESPLHF | many | TRBJ1-6 | TRBV2
CASSLGGRNSNQPQHF | many | TRBJ1-5 | TRBV12-3/TRBV12-4
CASSGGGISAETQYF | many | TRBJ2-5 | TRBV5-1
CASSDMIEQYF | NA | TRBJ2-7 | TRBV10-2
CASSLLWQEPDF | many | TRBJ2-5 | TRBV7-9
CAISPGQQETQYF | NA | TRBJ2-5 | TRBV10-3
CATSEWDSPKGQETQYF | many | TRBJ2-5 | TRBV24-1
CASSLRGGAINTGELFF | NA | TRBJ2-2 | TRBV7-2
CAGRGVNNSPLHF | many | TRBJ1-6 | TRBV7-2
CASSPSGGAEQPQHF | few | TRBJ1-5 | TRBV18
CASSPPYRSEQFF | many | TRBJ2-1 | TRBV4-1
CASSTGQGSSETQYF | NA | TRBJ2-5 | TRBV5-1
CASSPTGQTGEQYF | many | TRBJ2-7 | TRBV7-2
CSASERGVYNEQFF | NA | TRBJ2-1 | TRBV20-1
CASSPEGARTYNEQFF | few | TRBJ2-1 | TRBV3-1
CASSQDLTGDQPQHF | many | TRBJ1-5 | TRBV4-3
CASSPGQGSAEAFF | few | TRBJ1-1 | TRBV7-9
CASSWGQPGEQYF | NA | TRBJ2-7 | TRBV12-3/TRBV12-4
CASSQVRAAGTDTQYF | NA | TRBJ2-3 | TRBV3-1
CASSLDPTGRGNTGELFF | NA | TRBJ2-2 | TRBV5-1
CATSDSGTGYTGELFF | NA | TRBJ2-2 | TRBV24-1
CASSVRDRGLQTQYF | NA | TRBJ2-5 | TRBV18
CASSWDGLEPQHF | many | TRBJ1-5 | TRBV9
CASSPRQGSTEAFF | many | TRBJ1-1 | TRBV11-2
CASSLGEPSGGSSYNEQFF | NA | TRBJ2-1 | TRBV5-4
CASSLTTGNTGELFF | few | TRBJ2-2 | TRBV5-1
CASNPQGVRGDTQYF | few | TRBJ2-3 | TRBV9
CASSSQRTLLNTEAFF | many | TRBJ1-1 | TRBV10-3
CASSSTSGMNTEAFF | NA | TRBJ1-1 | TRBV5-1
CASSFEKGLVSNKLFF | few | TRBJ1-4 | TRBV7-8
CASRLGNTEAFF | NA | TRBJ1-1 | TRBV19
CASSHSGGALTDTQYF | few | TRBJ2-3 | TRBV7-9
CASSQIGHTEAFF | many | TRBJ1-1 | TRBV4-2
CASSEVPGTGRNQPQHF | many | TRBJ1-5 | TRBV6-1
CASSLKPPLAGAEYGYTF | few | TRBJ1-2 | TRBV27
CASRDGRSGANVLTF | many | TRBJ2-6 | TRBV6-2/TRBV6-3
CASTGRGMWETQYF | once | TRBJ2-5 | TRBV10-2
CASSTGRVSSGANVLTF | few | TRBJ2-6 | TRBV7-9
CASSQTSGPFEQYF | few | TRBJ2-7 | TRBV7-2
CASSLEGGPEAFF | many | TRBJ1-1 | TRBV7-9
CASSLVRGGIDTQYF | many | TRBJ2-3 | TRBV11-2
CASSLLVAAGDTQYF | many | TRBJ2-3 | TRBV5-1
CASSLRGALSSGNTIYF | NA | TRBJ1-3 | TRBV18